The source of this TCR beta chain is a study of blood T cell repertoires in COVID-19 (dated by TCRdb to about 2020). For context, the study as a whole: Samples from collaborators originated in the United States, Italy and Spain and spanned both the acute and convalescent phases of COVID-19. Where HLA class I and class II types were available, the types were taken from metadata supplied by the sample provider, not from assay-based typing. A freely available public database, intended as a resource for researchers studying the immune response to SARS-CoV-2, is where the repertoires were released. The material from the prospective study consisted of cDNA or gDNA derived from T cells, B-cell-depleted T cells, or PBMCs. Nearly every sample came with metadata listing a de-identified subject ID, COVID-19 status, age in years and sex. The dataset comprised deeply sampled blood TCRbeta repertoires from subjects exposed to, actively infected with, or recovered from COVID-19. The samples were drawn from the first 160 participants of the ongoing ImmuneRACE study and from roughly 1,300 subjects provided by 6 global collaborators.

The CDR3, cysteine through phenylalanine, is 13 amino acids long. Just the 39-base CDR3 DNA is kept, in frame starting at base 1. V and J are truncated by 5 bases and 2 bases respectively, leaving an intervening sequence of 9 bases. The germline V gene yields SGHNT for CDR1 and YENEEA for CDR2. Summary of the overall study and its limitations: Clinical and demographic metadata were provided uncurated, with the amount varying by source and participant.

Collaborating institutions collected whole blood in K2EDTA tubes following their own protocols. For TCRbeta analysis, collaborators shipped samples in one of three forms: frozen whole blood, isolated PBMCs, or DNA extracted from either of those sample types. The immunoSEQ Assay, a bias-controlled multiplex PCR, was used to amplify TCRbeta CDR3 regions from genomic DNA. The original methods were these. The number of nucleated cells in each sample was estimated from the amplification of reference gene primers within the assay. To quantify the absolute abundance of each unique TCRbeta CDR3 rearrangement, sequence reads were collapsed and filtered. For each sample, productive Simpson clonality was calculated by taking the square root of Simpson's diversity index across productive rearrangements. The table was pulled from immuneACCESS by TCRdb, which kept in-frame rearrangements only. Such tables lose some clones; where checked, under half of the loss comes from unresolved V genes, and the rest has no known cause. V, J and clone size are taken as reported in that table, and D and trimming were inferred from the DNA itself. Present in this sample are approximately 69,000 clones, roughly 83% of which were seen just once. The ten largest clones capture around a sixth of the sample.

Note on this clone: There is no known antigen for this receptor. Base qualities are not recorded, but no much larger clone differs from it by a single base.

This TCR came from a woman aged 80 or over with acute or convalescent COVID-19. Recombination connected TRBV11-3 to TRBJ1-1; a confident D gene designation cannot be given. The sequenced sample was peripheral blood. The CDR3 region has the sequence CASSRSKNTEAFF. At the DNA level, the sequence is TGTGCCAGCAGCCGAAGCAAAAACACTGAAGCTTTCTTT.